The entry that follows covers one T cell receptor beta chain sequence. With 6 bases removed from V and 15 bases from J, the gap between germline ends came to 20 bases. This CDR3 is built from 13 residues. Germline assignment: CDR1 SNHLY and CDR2 FYNNEI. The record originates from a study of TIL therapy for anti-PD-1-resistant metastatic lung cancer. Study context: Tumors carried a median 1.5 non-synonymous mutations per megabase.

Sequencing used immunoSEQ v3. Profiling relied on immunoSEQ multiplex PCR, and the TCRdb table lists in-frame clones only, not all of them. The sample records tens of thousands of clones, about two thirds being singletons. Regarding time point: pre-treatment sample, taken before nivolumab and TIL therapy. The tumor samples were excised metastases, mostly pleural nodules or supraclavicular lymph nodes. The sample was tumor tissue, taken at baseline. This TCR was recovered from a person between 25 and 79 years old with non-small cell lung cancer. V gene TRBV2 combines with J gene TRBJ1-4, with unresolved D. For the CDR3, the DNA is TGTGCCAGCAGGGGATCGGGCGACCGAATCTTGTTTTTT. Its translation: CASRGSGDRILFF.